These 14 T cell receptor beta chains were sequenced from one sample in a study of tumour-infiltrating T cells in Burkitt lymphoma. The table came from immunoSEQ multiplex PCR; TCRdb's copy has only in-frame clones and leaves some out. The sample carries about 7,600 clones, about 18% recorded once. The source material was tumor tissue. The receptors derive from a human donor with diffuse large B-cell lymphoma.

This clone showed up just a few times. This chain joins TRBV28 and TRBJ1-4; tentatively, D is TRBD1 (6 bases). The CDR3 contains 12 residues. The V end lost 10 bases, the J end lost 5 bases, and 11 bases lay between the germline ends. Per germline, CDR1 MDHEN and CDR2 SYDVKM. CDR3 amino acids: CAIGGENEKLFF. CDR3 sequence (DNA): TGTGCCATTGGGGGCGAAAATGAAAAACTGTTTTTT. The complete variable domain, with remaining parts taken from reference TRBV28 and TRBJ1-4, reads DVKVTQSSRYLVKRTGEKVFLECVQDMDHENMFWYRQDPGLGLRLIYFSYDVKMKEKGDIPEGYSVSREKKERFSLILESASTNQTSMYLCAIGGENEKLFFGSGTQLSVL.

This chain links TRBV11-2 with TRBJ2-3, with TRBD2 matching over 14 bases. CDR3 length: 16 amino acids. Germline V gene data show CDR1 as SGHAT and CDR2 as FQNNGV. Trimming at V came to 5 bases and at J to 5 bases, leaving 6 bases not matched to a gene. In nucleotides, the CDR3 is TGTGCCAGCAGCCCCCCTGGGACTAGCGGGGGAGATACGCAGTATTTT. As protein: CASSPPGTSGGDTQYF.

This chain links TRBV7-2 with TRBJ2-7; the D gene is possibly TRBD2 (6 bases). Germline V gene data show CDR1 as SGHTA and CDR2 as FQGNSA. The V gene lost 2 bases and the J gene lost 3 bases, with 8 bases spanning the gap. This CDR3 has 13 residues. The CDR3 protein is CASSLPSVYEQYF. CDR3 DNA sequence: TGTGCCAGCAGCTTACCTAGCGTCTACGAGCAGTACTTC.

The V call is TRBV19, the J call TRBJ1-1, with D possibly matching TRBD1 (6 bases). Germline lookup yields CDR1 LNHDA and CDR2 SQIVND (reference sequence). The CDR3 spans 12 residues. The V gene lost 7 bases and the J gene lost 3 bases, with 9 bases spanning the gap. The CDR3 spells CASNQGYTEAFF. CDR3 nucleotide sequence: TGTGCCAGTAATCAGGGGTACACTGAAGCTTTCTTT. Full variable domain (remainder filled in from reference TRBV19 and TRBJ1-1): DGGITQSPKYLFRKEGQNVTLSCEQNLNHDAMYWYRQDPGQGLRLIYYSQIVNDFQKGDIAEGYSVSREKKESFPLTVTSAQKNPTAFYLCASNQGYTEAFFGQGTRLTVV.

For this clone: Mismatch with germline at one junction end may stem from a read error. The chain is built from TRBV7-9 and TRBJ1-1; 9 bases are a match to TRBD1. Germline CDR1 is SEHNR and CDR2 is FQNEAQ (reference sequence). The CDR3 length is 15 residues. CDR3 region: CASATGTGRDTKAFF. The CDR3, as DNA: TGTGCCAGCGCCACCGGGACAGGGAGGGACACTAAAGCTTTCTTT.

The chain joins TRBV28 to TRBJ2-7; D remains unclear. V was clipped by 2 bases and J by 4 bases, with 15 bases between them. Germline CDR1 reads MDHEN; CDR2 reads SYDVKM. This CDR3 contains 15 residues. Here the CDR3 DNA reads TGTGCCAGCAGTTTAATAACGGGTTATGCGTACGAGCAGTACTTC. Its protein product is CASSLITGYAYEQYF.

The rearrangement uses TRBV7-6 and TRBJ2-2, with D possibly called TRBD1 or TRBD2 (6 bases each). The germline CDR1 and CDR2 sequences are SGHVS and FNYEAQ. The CDR3 is made up of 19 amino acids. V was shortened by 0 bases and J by 2 bases, with 19 bases between the two germline ends. CDR3 sequence reads: CASSLAVRGRSRNTGELFF. The CDR3 nucleotides are TGTGCCAGCAGCTTAGCTGTTCGGGGGCGCAGCCGAAACACCGGGGAGCTGTTTTTT.

The table lists this clone with a few counts. The V gene is TRBV7-3, the J gene TRBJ2-5; tentatively, D is TRBD1 (6 bases). CDR1 and CDR2 from the germline V gene are SGHTA and FQGTGA. The CDR3 sequence is 15 residues long. V was shortened by 2 bases and J by 4 bases, with 14 bases between the two germline ends. The DNA for the CDR3 is TGTGCCAGCAGCTTACAGGGGTATGGTGGAGAGACCCAGTACTTC. Translation gives CASSLQGYGGETQYF.

The chain uses TRBV7-9 and TRBJ2-5; D ambiguous. In germline, CDR1 is SEHNR, CDR2 FQNEAQ (reference sequence). The V end was cut by 1 base, the J end by 1 base, with 10 bases between. The CDR3 loop spans 15 amino acids. The CDR3 nucleotides read TGTGCCAGCAGCTTAGACTCTAGTTTCCAAGAGACCCAGTACTTC. Protein sequence: CASSLDSSFQETQYF.

This clone was detected only a few times. The chain combines TRBV5-1 with TRBJ2-7; 10 bases agree with TRBD2. V dropped 3 bases and J dropped 3; count of bases not matched to a gene: 15. From germline, CDR1 is SGHRS and CDR2 YFSETQ. There are 18 residues in the CDR3. The CDR3 nucleotides are TGCGCCAGCAGCTCTGGAGGCCTAGCGGGAGTTTCGGGCTACGAGCAGTACTTC. This encodes CASSSGGLAGVSGYEQYF.

The chain carries TRBV20-1 and TRBJ2-3; maybe TRBD2 (6 bases). In germline, CDR1 is DFQATT, CDR2 SNEGSKA (reference sequence). The V and J ends lost 5 bases and 10 bases respectively, with 13 bases between them. The CDR3 consists of 11 residues. As DNA, the CDR3 is TGCAGTGCTGAAGACGGGAGATCGCAGTATTTT. Protein sequence: CSAEDGRSQYF.

This clone was recorded a few times. V and J are TRBV6-5 and TRBJ2-1; maybe TRBD1 (6 bases). There are 14 residues in the CDR3. Germline V CDR1 and CDR2: MNHEY, SVGAGI. V was trimmed by 6 bases and J by 6 bases, leaving 15 bases between them. CDR3 sequence (DNA): TGTGCCAGCAGCCGACAGGCTGTACTCAATGAGCAGTTCTTC. This gives the protein CASSRQAVLNEQFF.

This clone was seen a handful of times. The chain carries TRBV5-1 and TRBJ2-5; 14 bases align to TRBD2. V dropped 0 bases and J dropped 7; count of bases not matched to a gene: 5. Germline loops: CDR1 SGHRS, CDR2 YFSETQ. This CDR3 has 16 residues. The CDR3 region is CASSLVGLAGAGTQYF. The CDR3 DNA follows: TGCGCCAGCAGCTTGGTGGGACTAGCGGGAGCGGGGACCCAGTACTTC. Combining the CDR3 with reference TRBV5-1 and TRBJ2-5 gives the whole variable domain KAGVTQTPRYLIKTRGQQVTLSCSPISGHRSVSWYQQTPGQGLQFLFEYFSETQRNKGNFPGRFSGRQFSNSRSEMNVSTLELGDSALYLCASSLVGLAGAGTQYFGPGTRLLVL.

The V call is TRBV6-5, the J call TRBJ2-5; 12 bases line up with TRBD2. Germline CDR1 MNHEY, CDR2 SVGAGI. The CDR3 sequence is 14 residues long. V shed 6 bases and J 4 bases; nucleotides not matched to a gene: 3. DNA for the CDR3: TGTGCCAGCAGACCGGGACTAGCGGGAGAGACCCAGTACTTC. Protein: CASRPGLAGETQYF.